This entry describes one TCR beta chain. Under the authors' procedure: Estimation of nucleated cell counts was performed using reference gene primer amplification. Libraries were prepared by immunoSEQ multiplex PCR; TCRdb keeps only in-frame clonotypes and omits some of them. Clone size and V and J calls were adopted from that table, with D and trimming inferred from the DNA. The data contain tens of thousands of clones, roughly 84% of them singletons. This sample stems from a study of blood T cell repertoires in COVID-19. For the study at large: Samples taken during acute and convalescent COVID-19 were collected in the United States, Italy and Spain. From T cells, B-cell-depleted T cells, or PBMCs came the material, which was cDNA or gDNA.

This receptor was taken from a man aged 55 to 70 with COVID-19, enrolled during active disease. The sample consisted of peripheral blood.

The CDR3, as DNA: TGTGCCAGCAGCTTAGGGTCCCGGGGAAACACCATATATTTT. It is translated as CASSLGSRGNTIYF. The V and J genes are TRBV7-9 and TRBJ1-3; D is uncertain. V lost 1 base, J lost 4 bases, and 8 bases lay in between. The CDR3 extends over 14 amino acids. Germline values: CDR1 SEHNR, CDR2 FQNEAQ (reference sequence). Variable domain in full (rest from reference TRBV7-9 and TRBJ1-3): DTGVSQNPRHKITKRGQNVTFRCDPISEHNRLYWYRQTLGQGPEFLTYFQNEAQLEKSRLLSDRFSAERPKGSFSTLEIQRTEQGDSAMYLCASSLGSRGNTIYFGEGSWLTVV.